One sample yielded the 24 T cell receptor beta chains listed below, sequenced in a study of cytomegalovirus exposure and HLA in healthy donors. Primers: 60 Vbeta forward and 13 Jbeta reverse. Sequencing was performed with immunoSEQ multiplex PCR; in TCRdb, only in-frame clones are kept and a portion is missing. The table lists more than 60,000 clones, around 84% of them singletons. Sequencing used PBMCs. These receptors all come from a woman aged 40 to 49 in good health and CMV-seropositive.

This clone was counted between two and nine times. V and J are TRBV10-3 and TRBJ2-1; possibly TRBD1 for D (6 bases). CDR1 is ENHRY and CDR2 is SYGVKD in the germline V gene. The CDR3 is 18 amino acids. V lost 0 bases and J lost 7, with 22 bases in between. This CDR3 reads CAISESHIKTGPGNEQFF. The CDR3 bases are TGTGCCATCAGTGAGTCCCACATTAAGACAGGCCCCGGGAATGAGCAGTTCTTC.

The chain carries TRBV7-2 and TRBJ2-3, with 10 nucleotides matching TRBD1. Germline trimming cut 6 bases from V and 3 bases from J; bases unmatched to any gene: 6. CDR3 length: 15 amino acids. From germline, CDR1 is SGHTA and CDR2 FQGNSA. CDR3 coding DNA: TGTGCCAGCAGAATAGGGACAGGGGCTACAGATACGCAGTATTTT. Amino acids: CASRIGTGATDTQYF.

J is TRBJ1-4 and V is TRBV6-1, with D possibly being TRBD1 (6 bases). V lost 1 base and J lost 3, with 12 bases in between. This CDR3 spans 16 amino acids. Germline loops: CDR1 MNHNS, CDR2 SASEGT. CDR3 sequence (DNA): TGTGCCAGCAGTGAAGTTTACAGGGTGTCTAATGAAAAACTGTTTTTT. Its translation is CASSEVYRVSNEKLFF.

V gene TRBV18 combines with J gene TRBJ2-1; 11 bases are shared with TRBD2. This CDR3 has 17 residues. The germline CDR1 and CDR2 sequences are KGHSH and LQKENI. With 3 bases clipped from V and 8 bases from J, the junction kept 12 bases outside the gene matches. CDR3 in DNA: TGTGCCAGCTCACCCACCCGACTAGCGGGGACCGGCGATGAGCAGTTCTTC. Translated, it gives CASSPTRLAGTGDEQFF.

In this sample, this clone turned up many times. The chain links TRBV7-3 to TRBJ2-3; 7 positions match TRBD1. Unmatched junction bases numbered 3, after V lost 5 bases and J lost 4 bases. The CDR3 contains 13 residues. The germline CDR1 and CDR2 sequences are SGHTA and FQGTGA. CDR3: CASSERGPDTQYF. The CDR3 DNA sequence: TGTGCCAGCAGCGAAAGGGGGCCAGATACGCAGTATTTT.

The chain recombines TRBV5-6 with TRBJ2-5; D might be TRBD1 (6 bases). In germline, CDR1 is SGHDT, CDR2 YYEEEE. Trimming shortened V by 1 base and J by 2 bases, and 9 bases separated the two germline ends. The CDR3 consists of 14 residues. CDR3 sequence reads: CASSLQGPQETQYF. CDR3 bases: TGTGCCAGCAGCTTGCAGGGGCCGCAAGAGACCCAGTACTTC.

The CDR3 nucleotides read TGTGCCAGTAGTGAGGGCACTAATGAAAAACTGTTTTTT. It yields the protein CASSEGTNEKLFF. J is TRBJ1-4 and V is TRBV19, with D hard to call. V was pared by 5 bases and J by 2 bases, with 6 bases between. This CDR3 contains 13 residues. Germline CDR1 is LNHDA and CDR2 is SQIVND (reference sequence).

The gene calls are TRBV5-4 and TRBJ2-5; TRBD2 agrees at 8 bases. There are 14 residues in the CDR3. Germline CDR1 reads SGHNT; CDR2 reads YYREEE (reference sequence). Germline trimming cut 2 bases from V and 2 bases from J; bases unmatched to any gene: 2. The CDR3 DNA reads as TGTGCCAGCAGCTTACCGGGGGGGCAAGAGACCCAGTACTTC. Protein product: CASSLPGGQETQYF. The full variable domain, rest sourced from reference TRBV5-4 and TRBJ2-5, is ETGVTQSPTHLIKTRGQQVTLRCSSQSGHNTVSWYQQALGQGPQFIFQYYREEENGRGNFPPRFSGLQFPNYSSELNVNALELDDSALYLCASSLPGGQETQYFGPGTRLLVL.

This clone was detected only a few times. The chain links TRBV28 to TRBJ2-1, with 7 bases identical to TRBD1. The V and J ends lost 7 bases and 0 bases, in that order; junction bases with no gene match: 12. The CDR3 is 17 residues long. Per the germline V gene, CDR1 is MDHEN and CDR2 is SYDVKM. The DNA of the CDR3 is TGTGCCAGCACCTCCTCCGGGACAGTCAGCTCCTACAATGAGCAGTTCTTC. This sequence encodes CASTSSGTVSSYNEQFF.

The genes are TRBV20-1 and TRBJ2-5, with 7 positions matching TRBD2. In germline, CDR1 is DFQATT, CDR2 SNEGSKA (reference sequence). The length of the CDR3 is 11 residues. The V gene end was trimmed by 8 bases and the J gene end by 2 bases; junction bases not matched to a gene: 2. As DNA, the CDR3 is TGCAGTACCGGGGGGCAAGAGACCCAGTACTTC. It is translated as CSTGGQETQYF.

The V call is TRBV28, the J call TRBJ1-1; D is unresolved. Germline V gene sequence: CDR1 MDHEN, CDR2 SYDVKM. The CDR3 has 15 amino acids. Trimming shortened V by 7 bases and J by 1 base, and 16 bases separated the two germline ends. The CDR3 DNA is TGTGCCAGCACCGGTGGTGGAGGCGGGAACACTGAAGCTTTCTTT. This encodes CASTGGGGGNTEAFF.

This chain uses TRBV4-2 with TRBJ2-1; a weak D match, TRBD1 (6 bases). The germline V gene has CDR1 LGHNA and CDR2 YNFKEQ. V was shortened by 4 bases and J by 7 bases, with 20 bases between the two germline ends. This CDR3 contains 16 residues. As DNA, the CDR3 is TGTGCCAGCAGCCCCCCCCCGAGGGGGTCCAATAATGAGCAGTTCTTC. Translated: CASSPPPRGSNNEQFF.

The CDR3 DNA sequence: TGCGCCAGCAGCATAAACAGCAATAATGAAAAACTGTTTTTT. Protein product: CASSINSNNEKLFF. The chain employs TRBV5-1 and TRBJ1-4; no clear D gene. The CDR3 covers 14 residues. CDR1 and CDR2 from the germline V gene are SGHRS and YFSETQ. The V end lost 4 bases, the J end lost 4 bases, and 11 bases lay between the germline ends.

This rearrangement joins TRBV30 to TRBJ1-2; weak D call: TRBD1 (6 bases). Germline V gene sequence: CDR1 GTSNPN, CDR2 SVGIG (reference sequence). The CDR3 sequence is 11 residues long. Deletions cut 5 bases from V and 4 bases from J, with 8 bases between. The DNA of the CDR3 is TGTGCCTGGGGGGACATCTATGGCTACACCTTC. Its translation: CAWGDIYGYTF.

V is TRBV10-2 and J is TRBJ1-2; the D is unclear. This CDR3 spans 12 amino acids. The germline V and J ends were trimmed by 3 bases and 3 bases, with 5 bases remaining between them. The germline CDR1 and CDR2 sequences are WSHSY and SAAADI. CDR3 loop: CASSDEDYGYTF. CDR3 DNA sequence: TGCGCCAGCAGTGATGAGGACTATGGCTACACCTTC.

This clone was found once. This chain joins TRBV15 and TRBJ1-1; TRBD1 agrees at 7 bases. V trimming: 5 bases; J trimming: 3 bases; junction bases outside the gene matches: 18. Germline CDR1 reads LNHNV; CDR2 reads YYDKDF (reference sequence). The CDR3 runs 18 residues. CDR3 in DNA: TGTGCCACCAGCGGGAGTGAACCGACAGGGTCAGAACACACTGAAGCTTTCTTT. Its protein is CATSGSEPTGSEHTEAFF.

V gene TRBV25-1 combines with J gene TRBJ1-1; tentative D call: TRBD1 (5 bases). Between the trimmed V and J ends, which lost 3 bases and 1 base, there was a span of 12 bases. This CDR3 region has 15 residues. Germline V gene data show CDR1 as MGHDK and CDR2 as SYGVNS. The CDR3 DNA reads TGTGCCAGCAGTGACCCTTTTACAGGGAACACTGAAGCTTTCTTT. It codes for CASSDPFTGNTEAFF.

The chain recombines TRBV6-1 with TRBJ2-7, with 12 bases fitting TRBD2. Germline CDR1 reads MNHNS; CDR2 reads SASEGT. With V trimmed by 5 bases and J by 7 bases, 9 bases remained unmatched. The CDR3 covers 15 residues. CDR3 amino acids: CASSPGLAGLQEQYF. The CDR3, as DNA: TGTGCCAGCAGTCCAGGACTAGCGGGGCTTCAGGAGCAGTACTTC.

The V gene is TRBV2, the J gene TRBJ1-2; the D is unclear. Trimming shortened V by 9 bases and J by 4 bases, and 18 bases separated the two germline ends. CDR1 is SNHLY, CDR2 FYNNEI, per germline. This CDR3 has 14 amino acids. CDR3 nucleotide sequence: TGTGCCAGTGGGCTTTCGGCAGCTCCCTATGGCTACACCTTC. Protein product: CASGLSAAPYGYTF.

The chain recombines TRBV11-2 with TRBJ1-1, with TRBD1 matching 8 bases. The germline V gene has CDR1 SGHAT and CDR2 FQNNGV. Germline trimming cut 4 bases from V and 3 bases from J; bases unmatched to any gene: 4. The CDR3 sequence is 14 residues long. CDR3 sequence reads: CASSSLTGDTEAFF. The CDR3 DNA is TGTGCCAGCAGCTCACTGACAGGGGACACTGAAGCTTTCTTT. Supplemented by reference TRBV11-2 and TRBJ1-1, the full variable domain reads EAGVAQSPRYKIIEKRQSVAFWCNPISGHATLYWYQQILGQGPKLLIQFQNNGVVDDSQLPKDRFSAERLKGVDSTLKIQPAKLEDSAVYLCASSSLTGDTEAFFGQGTRLTVV.

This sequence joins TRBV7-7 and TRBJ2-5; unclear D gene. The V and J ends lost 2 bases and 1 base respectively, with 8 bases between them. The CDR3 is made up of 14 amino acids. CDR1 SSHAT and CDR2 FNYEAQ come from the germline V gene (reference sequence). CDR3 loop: CASSLMQFQETQYF. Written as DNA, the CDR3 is TGTGCCAGCAGCTTAATGCAGTTCCAAGAGACCCAGTACTTC.

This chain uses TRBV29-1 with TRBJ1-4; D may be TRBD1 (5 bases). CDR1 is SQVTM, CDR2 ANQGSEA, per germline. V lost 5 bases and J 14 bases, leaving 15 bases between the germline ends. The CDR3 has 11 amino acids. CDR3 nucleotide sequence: TGCAGCGTTTCTGGGGGGGAAGGGCTGTTTTTT. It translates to CSVSGGEGLFF.

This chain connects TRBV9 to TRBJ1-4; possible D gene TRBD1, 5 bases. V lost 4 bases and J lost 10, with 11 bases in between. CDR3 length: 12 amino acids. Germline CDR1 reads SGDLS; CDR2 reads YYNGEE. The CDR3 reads CASSPGGGKLFF. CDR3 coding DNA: TGTGCCAGCAGCCCAGGCGGGGGAAAACTGTTTTTT.

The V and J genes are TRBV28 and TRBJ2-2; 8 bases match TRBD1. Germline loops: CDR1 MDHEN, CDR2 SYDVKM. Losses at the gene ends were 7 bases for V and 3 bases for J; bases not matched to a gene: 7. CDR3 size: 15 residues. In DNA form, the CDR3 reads TGTGCCAGCACCTCCCCAGGGGGCTACACCGGGGAGCTGTTTTTT. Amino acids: CASTSPGGYTGELFF.